Listed below are T cell receptor beta chains from one sample, sequenced in a study of CD4 T cells in relation to SARS-CoV-2 and coronaviruses. The protocol was immunoSEQ multiplex PCR, while the TCRdb copy is restricted to in-frame clones and leaves out a portion. Among about 12,000 clones listed, less than 80% were seen once. Their antigen targets remain unknown. Material: CD4+ T cells from PBMCs, cultured in vitro. These receptors were collected from a human donor in good health. Each CDR3 is given with its conserved first and last residue. D genes are given only for firm matches. Some rows mark clone size as missing; the rest say once, few, many or name a class of expanded clone.

TRBD1	NA	TRBV9	TRBJ1-4	CASSTGTENEKLFF	TGTGCCAGCAGCACCGGGACAGAGAATGAAAAACTGTTTTTT
NA	NA	TRBV15	TRBJ2-3	CATSAPWYEEFVDTQYF	TGTGCCACCAGCGCCCCGTGGTACGAGGAGTTCGTAGATACGCAGTATTTT
TRBD1	NA	TRBV19	TRBJ2-1	CASSRGTGDNEQFF	TGTGCCAGTAGTAGAGGGACAGGGGACAATGAGCAGTTCTTC
NA	NA	TRBV25-1	TRBJ2-5	CASSEQGVETQYF	TGTGCCAGCAGTGAACAGGGTGTGGAGACCCAGTACTTC
TRBD1	NA	TRBV9	TRBJ1-5	CASSALPGTGNQPQHF	TGTGCCAGCAGCGCGTTACCCGGGACAGGCAATCAGCCCCAGCATTTT
TRBD2	NA	TRBV9	TRBJ2-5	CASSATSAEETQYF	TGTGCCAGCAGCGCGACTAGCGCGGAAGAGACCCAGTACTTC
NA	NA	TRBV29-1	TRBJ1-2	CSGIFNYGYTF	TGCAGTGGAATATTTAACTATGGCTACACCTTC
NA	NA	TRBV19	TRBJ2-7	CASSTDSLGSSYEQYF	TGTGCCAGTAGTACAGACAGCCTTGGGAGCTCCTACGAGCAGTACTTC
TRBD2	few	TRBV27	TRBJ2-7	CASSLALANSYEQYF	TGTGCCAGCAGTTTAGCACTAGCGAACTCCTACGAGCAGTACTTC
NA	few	TRBV5-1	TRBJ2-3	CASSSTASTDTQYF	TGCGCCAGCAGCTCCACAGCTAGCACAGATACGCAGTATTTT
TRBD2	NA	TRBV27	TRBJ2-1	CASSAPGLAYNEQFF	TGTGCCAGCAGTGCCCCGGGACTAGCGTACAATGAGCAGTTCTTC
NA	few	TRBV30	TRBJ2-1	CAWSPEDEQFF	TGTGCCTGGAGCCCCGAAGATGAGCAGTTCTTC
NA	NA	TRBV20-1	TRBJ1-2	CSGGGVSGYTF	TGCAGTGGCGGGGGGGTTTCTGGCTACACCTTC
TRBD2	NA	TRBV10-3	TRBJ2-1	CASSAGGSNEQFF	TGTGCCTCCTCAGCGGGAGGTTCTAATGAGCAGTTCTTC
NA	NA	TRBV30	TRBJ2-2	CAWSRLLNTGELFF	TGTGCCTGGAGTAGACTCCTAAACACCGGGGAGCTGTTTTTT
TRBD2	medium-sized	TRBV7-8	TRBJ2-1	CASSLVGLAGGGEQFF	TGTGCCAGCAGCTTAGTTGGGTTAGCGGGAGGAGGAGAGCAGTTCTTC
NA	medium-sized	TRBV3-1/TRBV3-2	TRBJ2-5	CASSLLASGQETQYF	TGTGCCAGCAGCCTCCTGGCCTCGGGCCAAGAGACCCAGTACTTC
NA	NA	TRBV24-1	TRBJ1-2	CATSDLRDGYTF	TGTGCCACCAGTGATTTGCGGGACGGCTACACCTTC
TRBD2	NA	TRBV5-1	TRBJ2-1	CASSISGRADEQFF	TGCGCCAGCAGTATTAGCGGGAGGGCCGATGAGCAGTTCTTC
NA	NA	TRBV13	TRBJ2-2	CASRGSAGPTGELFF	TGTGCCAGCAGGGGGAGTGCGGGACCCACCGGGGAGCTGTTTTTT